The following is a TCR beta chain sequence with its context. As yet, its antigen is unknown. Alongside a J-beta primer mix, a sample-barcoded 5' primer served in a second PCR lasting about 7 to 11 cycles. Each single sample gave us at least 2.5 million CDR3-containing paired-end reads. MiXCR was run by TCRdb on the 5' RACE reads, yielding one entry per CDR3 protein. The data contain 700,000 to 850,000 distinct CDR3 sequences, 50% to 65% of them singletons. The sample originates from a study of blood T cells in healthy people across ages. Across the study: Through template switching, about one barcoded beta molecule was captured per two T cells, as measured in model experiments.

The study, taken as a whole, reports: TCR beta diversity tracked closely with naive T cell percentage. Naive CD4+ cell counts and diversity both ran higher in long-lived than in aged donors.

Trimming removed 7 bases from V and 6 bases from J; junction bases left unmatched: 22. Germline values: CDR1 SQVTM, CDR2 ANQGSEA. This CDR3 has 18 residues. This sequence originates from a man at least 80 years old in good health. Sequencing was performed on blood. V usage is TRBV29-1 and J usage is TRBJ2-5; the match to TRBD2 covers 11 bases. CDR3 nucleotides: TGCAGCGCGTTAACTAGCGGGAGAGCCCCCTTGATACGAAAGACCCAGTACTTC. This encodes CSALTSGRAPLIRKTQYF.